Listed below are T cell receptor beta chains from one sample, sequenced in a study of vaccination and CD4 T cells after COVID-19. Their antigens are not known. Via MiXCR, TCRdb re-called the PCR reads, giving one row per CDR3 protein. The repertoire holds fewer than 20,000 distinct CDR3 sequences, around 40% seen once, with about a sixth in the top ten. Material: CD4+ T cells from blood, cultured in vitro, obtained about 7 months after SARS-CoV-2 vaccination. The receptors come from a human donor who had recovered from COVID-19. Each CDR3 is given without its conserved first and last residue. Rows may omit the clone size; those that give it use once, few, many or a size class.

size | J | V | CDR3
- | TRBJ2-5 | TRBV19 | ASSRVGTRQETQY
few | TRBJ1-3 | TRBV2 | ASSEEAGLY
- | TRBJ2-5 | TRBV20-1 | SATGTDNQETQY
few | TRBJ2-3 | TRBV7-2 | ASSLLAGTDTQY
- | TRBJ2-5 | TRBV2 | ASTWPANPTQETQY
- | TRBJ1-2 | TRBV18 | ASSPKRIYGYT
few | TRBJ2-5 | TRBV20-1 | SAVASGGAFQDGETQY
- | TRBJ2-1 | TRBV24-1 | ATSDWKTRTLLF
- | TRBJ2-2 | TRBV4-2 | ASSPTGSGAGELF
- | TRBJ2-3 | TRBV19 | ASNRLGTSTDTQY
few | TRBJ2-1 | TRBV21-1 | ASSPVLEDNEQF
- | TRBJ2-7 | TRBV6-1 | ASSGTGTFSYEQY
- | TRBJ2-5 | TRBV5-4 | ASSWPGQGIETQY
- | TRBJ1-1 | TRBV6-2/TRBV6-3 | ASSNGVTEAF
few | TRBJ2-5 | TRBV20-1 | SARDDSLETQY
- | TRBJ2-5 | TRBV2 | ASNMGGRAEETQY
- | TRBJ1-5 | TRBV30 | AWSVRSDLSNQPQH
- | TRBJ1-5 | TRBV15 | ATSRTLNANQPQH
few | TRBJ1-1 | TRBV6-1 | ASSTDRGGVTEAF
few | TRBJ1-5 | TRBV20-1 | SAMERDRADQPQH
few | TRBJ2-7 | TRBV7-2 | ASSLSSGYEQY
medium-sized | TRBJ1-5 | TRBV2 | ASSELGGANQPQH
few | TRBJ2-5 | TRBV6-1 | ASSYTSGRRETQY
- | TRBJ1-1 | TRBV20-1 | SAREQRQTEAF
- | TRBJ2-1 | TRBV7-2 | ASSGGLFRNEQF
- | TRBJ1-1 | TRBV20-1 | SASGGWAGSGTEAF
- | TRBJ2-7 | TRBV27 | ASKRSGGSYEQY
once | TRBJ2-1 | TRBV6-2/TRBV6-3 | ASSYLQSSYNEQF
- | TRBJ2-5 | TRBV6-4 | ASSSRPGAGQETQY
few | TRBJ1-5 | TRBV10-3 | AISPTGLMDNQPQH
- | TRBJ2-5 | TRBV20-1 | SALKTSPRETQY
- | TRBJ1-1 | TRBV25-1 | ASSDGTTGGTEAF
- | TRBJ2-7 | TRBV7-2 | ASSMTGTSGGALGEQY
few | TRBJ1-5 | TRBV2 | ASSDRAGDQPQH
- | TRBJ1-3 | TRBV6-5 | ASSYSRGALGNTIY
- | TRBJ2-3 | TRBV24-1 | ATSDGRNREDTDTQY
- | TRBJ2-3 | TRBV10-3 | ATGGGITDTQY
few | TRBJ1-2 | TRBV25-1 | ASSPNDYGYT
- | TRBJ2-2 | TRBV7-9 | ASKTELDSPGELF
few | TRBJ1-2 | TRBV20-1 | SARVSYGYT